The source of this TCR beta chain is a study of molecular identifiers for immune sequencing clone quantification. General study points: For highly expanded clones, sizes could be underestimated when identical TCR molecules share a barcode.

Previously reported methods and listed TCR primers produced the bulk TCR libraries. One entry per CDR3 protein, called by TCRdb with MiXCR from the PCR reads. The sample has 80,000 to 130,000 distinct CDR3 sequences, roughly a third seen once. In this sample, this clonotype turned up many times. Its specificity is unknown. The germline V and J ends were trimmed by 0 bases and 4 bases, with 13 bases remaining between them. The germline CDR1 and CDR2 sequences are SQVTM and ANQGSEA. There are 15 residues in the CDR3. Sequenced input: naive CD8+ T cells from blood, with Jurkat cell RNA spiked in. Subset meaning: FACS-sorted CD8+CD4-CCR7+CD45RA+ naive T cells. This receptor was identified in a human donor in good health. Some libraries in this study had Jurkat cell RNA spiked in. This rearrangement joins TRBV29-1 to TRBJ2-4; D not certain. The CDR3 DNA sequence: TGCAGCGTTGAAGAGGTGGCCCTGTGGAAAAACATTCAGTACTTC. Translated, it gives CSVEEVALWKNIQYF.